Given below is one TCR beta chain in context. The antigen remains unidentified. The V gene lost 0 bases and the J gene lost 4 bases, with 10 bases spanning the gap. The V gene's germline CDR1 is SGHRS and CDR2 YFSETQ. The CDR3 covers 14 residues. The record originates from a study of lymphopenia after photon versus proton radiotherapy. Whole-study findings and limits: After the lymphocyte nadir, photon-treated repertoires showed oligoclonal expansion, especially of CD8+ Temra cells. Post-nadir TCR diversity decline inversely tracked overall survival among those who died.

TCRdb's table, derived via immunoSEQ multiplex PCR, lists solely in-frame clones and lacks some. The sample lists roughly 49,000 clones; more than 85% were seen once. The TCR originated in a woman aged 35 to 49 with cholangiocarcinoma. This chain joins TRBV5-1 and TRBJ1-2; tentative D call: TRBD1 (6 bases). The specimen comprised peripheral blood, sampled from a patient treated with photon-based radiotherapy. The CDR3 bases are TGCGCCAGCAGCTTGGCTGAACAGGGCTATGGCTACACCTTC. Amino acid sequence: CASSLAEQGYGYTF. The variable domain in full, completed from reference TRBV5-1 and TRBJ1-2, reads KAGVTQTPRYLIKTRGQQVTLSCSPISGHRSVSWYQQTPGQGLQFLFEYFSETQRNKGNFPGRFSGRQFSNSRSEMNVSTLELGDSALYLCASSLAEQGYGYTFGSGTRLTVV.